This T cell receptor (beta chain) appears in the sequencing data of a study of cytomegalovirus exposure and HLA in healthy donors. Germline CDR1 reads MNHEY; CDR2 reads SVGAGI. There are 15 residues in the CDR3. Deletions cut 0 bases from V and 0 bases from J, with 6 bases between. Study-wide points: Later on, a genetic analysis was performed. It linked a missense variant in DCLRE1C with V- and J-gene trimming of TCR beta. Reportedly, HLA-A and HLA-B alleles of most subjects were accurately predicted from TCR beta.

In its sample, this clone was seen a few times. Its antigen is not known. Other DNA sequences within the sample encode an identical CDR3. PCR employed 60 Vbeta and 13 Jbeta primers. TCRdb's table, derived via immunoSEQ multiplex PCR, lists solely in-frame clones and lacks some. The data show 120,000 or so clones, with roughly 70% seen just once and 4% held by the top ten. Input material: PBMCs. The TCR originated in a man aged 40-49 years in good health and CMV-seropositive. The genes are TRBV6-5 and TRBJ1-5, with D uncertain. CDR3 region: CASSYSRSSNQPQHF. The CDR3 DNA follows: TGTGCCAGCAGTTACTCGAGGAGTAGCAATCAGCCCCAGCATTTT.